The rows below give T cell receptor beta chains drawn from one sample of a study of blood T cells in healthy people across ages. TCRdb reanalysed the 5' RACE reads using MiXCR and keeps one entry per CDR3 protein. The table shows 380,000 or so distinct CDR3 sequences, with 45% to 65% occurring only once. Sequenced material: blood. Source of these receptors: a man aged 55 to 70 in good health. CDR3s include the opening cysteine and the closing phenylalanine or tryptophan. A D gene is named only where the DNA matches it firmly. Part of the rows lack a size; the others show once, few, many or a class for expanded clones.

d_gene	v_gene	j_gene	abundance	CDR3nt	CDR3aa
-	TRBV20-1	TRBJ2-4	few	TGCAGTGCGCCGCAGGGTGCCAAAAACATTCAGTACTTC	CSAPQGAKNIQYF
-	TRBV6-1	TRBJ2-7	-	TGTGCCAGCAGTGGGACAGCGTTCTACGAGCAGTACTTC	CASSGTAFYEQYF
-	TRBV12-3/TRBV12-4	TRBJ2-1	once	TGTGCCAGCAGTTACACCCACCTAGGGGTTGAGCAGTTCTTC	CASSYTHLGVEQFF
-	TRBV6-5	TRBJ2-2	-	TGTGCCAGCAGTTACTCGAACAGGAACACCGGGGAGCTGTTTTTT	CASSYSNRNTGELFF
-	TRBV5-1	TRBJ2-7	-	TGCGCCAGCAGGGACAGTACCTCCTACAATGAGCAGTACTTC	CASRDSTSYNEQYF
TRBD2	TRBV5-1	TRBJ2-5	-	TGCGCCAGCAGCCCGGCGGGGGTTTCGTTACAAGAGACCCAGTACTTC	CASSPAGVSLQETQYF
TRBD1	TRBV20-1	TRBJ1-2	-	TGCAGTGCTCGAAACAGGGACAGGTCTGATGGCTACACCTTC	CSARNRDRSDGYTF
TRBD1	TRBV20-1	TRBJ1-2	-	TGCAGTGCTAGAGGACAGGGTAAGGGCTATGGTGATGGCTACACCTTC	CSARGQGKGYGDGYTF
TRBD2	TRBV6-2/TRBV6-3	TRBJ2-6	-	TGTGCCAGCAGTTACCCGGGGACTAGCCTGTCTGGGGCCAACGTCCTGACTTTC	CASSYPGTSLSGANVLTF
TRBD2	TRBV3-1	TRBJ2-5	-	TGTGCCAGCAGCCAAGGCTCTAGCGGGGGGCTCCAAGAGACCCAGTACTTC	CASSQGSSGGLQETQYF
-	TRBV6-4	TRBJ2-1	-	TGTGCCAGCAGTGACCGGGATAGGGCCTACAATGAGCAGTTCTTC	CASSDRDRAYNEQFF
-	TRBV21-1	TRBJ2-5	-	-	CASYCCVIRETQYF
-	TRBV21-1	TRBJ2-7	-	TGTGCCAGCCCCAAATGGAGTCAGGGGGAACTAGCGGGAGTACTTTACCCCTACGAGCAGTACTTC	CASPKWSQGELAGVLYPYEQYF
TRBD2	TRBV2	TRBJ2-3	-	TGTGCCAGCAGCGGGGGGACTAGCGGGAGAACAGATACGCAGTATTTT	CASSGGTSGRTDTQYF
TRBD1	TRBV4-1	TRBJ2-1	-	TGCGCCAGCAGCCTCTCTTTGACAGGGGGCACTGAGCAGTTCTTC	CASSLSLTGGTEQFF
TRBD2	TRBV4-3	TRBJ2-1	-	TGCGCCAGCAGCCAAGACCCCTCACTAGCGGGAGGCTCCAATGAGCAGTTCTTC	CASSQDPSLAGGSNEQFF
-	TRBV6-4	TRBJ2-3	many	TGTGCCAGCCGACAGTCCGTTAACACAGATACGCAGTATTTT	CASRQSVNTDTQYF
TRBD1	TRBV28	TRBJ2-1	-	TGTGCCAGCAGGCTGACAGGGGCCTTTGGTGAGCAGTTCTTC	CASRLTGAFGEQFF
-	TRBV27	TRBJ2-5	few	TGTGCCAGCAGTTTGGGGGGGGCAGTTGGGACCCAGTACTTC	CASSLGGAVGTQYF
-	TRBV6-5	TRBJ2-3	-	TGTGCCAGCAGTTGGCTTGATACGCAGTATTTT	CASSWLDTQYF
TRBD2	TRBV20-1	TRBJ2-7	few	TGCAGTGTCGAGGGACTACCTAACGAGCAGTACTTC	CSVEGLPNEQYF
TRBD2	TRBV18	TRBJ2-1	-	TGTGCCAGCTCACCACAGGGACTAGTGCCCAATGAGCAGTTCTTC	CASSPQGLVPNEQFF
TRBD2	TRBV12-3/TRBV12-4	TRBJ2-1	once	TGTGCCAGCACGCTCGCGACTAGCGGGGGAGGCTCCTACAATGAGCAGTTCTTC	CASTLATSGGGSYNEQFF
TRBD2	TRBV14	TRBJ2-7	-	TGTGCCAGCAGCCCCACAGCGGGGGGAGGCGAGCAGTACTTC	CASSPTAGGGEQYF
-	TRBV7-2	TRBJ2-1	-	TGTGCCAGCAGCTTAGGAGGGGGTAGAGGGGATGAGCAGTTCTTC	CASSLGGGRGDEQFF
TRBD2	TRBV10-3	TRBJ2-3	many	TGTGCCATCAGTGAGTCGACTCCCGGGACTACCCACCGCCCCGATACGCAGTATTTT	CAISESTPGTTHRPDTQYF
-	TRBV11-2	TRBJ1-2	-	TGTGCCAGCAGCCCAGCAGCGGGGTTTAGATTAGGTCGGTTATATGGCTACACCTTC	CASSPAAGFRLGRLYGYTF
-	TRBV7-2	TRBJ2-4	many	TGTGCCAGCAGCTTAGGCAGGGGGGACATTCAGTACTTC	CASSLGRGDIQYF
-	TRBV4-3	TRBJ1-2	-	TGCGCCAGCAGCCAAGAGTGGGGGCTAGGCTATGGCTACACCTTC	CASSQEWGLGYGYTF
TRBD2	TRBV10-3	TRBJ2-3	-	TGTGCCATCAGTGAACGACTAGCGGGGAACACAGATACGCAGTATTTT	CAISERLAGNTDTQYF
-	TRBV3-1	TRBJ2-3	-	TGTGCCAGCAGCCAGGGCTCCTCAGCTAGCACAGATACGCAGTATTTT	CASSQGSSASTDTQYF
-	TRBV7-9	TRBJ2-1	-	TGTGCCAGCAGCTTAGAACCCGCCAGAGCCTCGGATGAGCAGTTCTTC	CASSLEPARASDEQFF
TRBD2	TRBV7-2	TRBJ2-7	-	TGTGCCAGCAGCGCCCGGCCTAGCGGGGGGTACAATGAGCAGTACTTC	CASSARPSGGYNEQYF
-	TRBV28	TRBJ2-3	many	TGTGCCAGCAGTTTAGGAGGACCCCGTGGCACAGATACGCAGTATTTT	CASSLGGPRGTDTQYF
-	TRBV7-2	TRBJ1-4	-	TGTGCCAGCAGCTGGGGGGGCGCAACTAATGAAAAACTGTTTTTT	CASSWGGATNEKLFF
-	TRBV6-5	TRBJ2-1	-	TGTGCCGGCAGTTACACTTTATCAAATGAGCAGTTCTTC	CAGSYTLSNEQFF
-	TRBV6-2/TRBV6-3	TRBJ1-5	-	TGTGCCAGCAGGGGAGTGGGTGGTCAGCCCCAGCATTTT	CASRGVGGQPQHF
-	TRBV6-2/TRBV6-3	TRBJ2-3	-	TGTGCCAGCAGTTACCCCAGCACAGATACGCAGTATTTT	CASSYPSTDTQYF